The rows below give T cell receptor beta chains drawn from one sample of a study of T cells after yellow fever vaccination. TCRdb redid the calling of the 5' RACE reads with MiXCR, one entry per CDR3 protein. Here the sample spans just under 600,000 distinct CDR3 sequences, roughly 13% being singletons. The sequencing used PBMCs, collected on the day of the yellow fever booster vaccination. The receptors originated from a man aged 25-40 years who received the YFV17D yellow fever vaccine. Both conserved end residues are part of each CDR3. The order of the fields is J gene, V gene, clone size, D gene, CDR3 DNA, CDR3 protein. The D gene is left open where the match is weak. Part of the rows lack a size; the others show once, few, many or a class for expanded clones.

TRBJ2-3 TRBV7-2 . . TGTGCCAGCAGCTTAGCGGGGGCGTCTGATACGCAGTATTTT CASSLAGASDTQYF
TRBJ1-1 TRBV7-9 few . TGTGCCAGCAGCTTAGATGCTGGTACTGAAGCTTTCTTT CASSLDAGTEAFF
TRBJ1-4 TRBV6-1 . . TGTGCCAGCAGTGACAGGGCTGAACTGTTTTTT CASSDRAELFF
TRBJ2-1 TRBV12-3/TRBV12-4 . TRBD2 TGTGCCAGCACACCACTACTAGCGGGAGCATCAAGCGAGCAGTTCTTC CASTPLLAGASSEQFF
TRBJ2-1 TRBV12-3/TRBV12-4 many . TGTGCCAGCTCCCCCAGAAGTGGGGGGTACAATGAGCAGTTCTTC CASSPRSGGYNEQFF
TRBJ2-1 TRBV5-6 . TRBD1 TGTGCCAGCAGCTTAGGGGGGACAGGGGGATACAATGAGCAGTTCTTC CASSLGGTGGYNEQFF
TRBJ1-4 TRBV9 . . TGTGCCAGCAGCGTAGGACAAGGTGGTGAAAAACTGTTTTTT CASSVGQGGEKLFF
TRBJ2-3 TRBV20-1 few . TGCAGTGCTAGAAGCGGCGACTCCTTCACAGATACGCAGTATTTT CSARSGDSFTDTQYF
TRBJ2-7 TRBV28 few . TGTGCCAGCAATATCGGCCTCAAGGCCGAGCAGTACTTC CASNIGLKAEQYF
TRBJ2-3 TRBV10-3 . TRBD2 TGTGCCATCAGTGAGTCGACTAGCGGGAGCTCAGATACGCAGTATTTT CAISESTSGSSDTQYF
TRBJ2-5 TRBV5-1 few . TGCGCCAGCAGCTTATTCCCCCAAGAGACCCAGTACTTC CASSLFPQETQYF
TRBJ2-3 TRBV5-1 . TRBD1 TGCGCCAGCAGCTTGGCCGGGACAGGGTTGAAAGATACGCAGTATTTT CASSLAGTGLKDTQYF